The clone carrying this TCR beta chain was seen only a few times. Antigen unknown. This CDR3 has 15 amino acids. With V trimmed by 4 bases and J by 4 bases, 3 bases remained unmatched. Germline-derived CDR1 and CDR2 are SGHDT and YYEEEE. The study ran its PCR with 60 Vbeta and 13 Jbeta primers. Using immunoSEQ multiplex PCR, the repertoire was profiled, and TCRdb retains in-frame clones only, with some absent. The data contain around 53,000 clones, around 66% of them singletons. The data belong to a study of cytomegalovirus exposure and HLA in healthy donors. Study results and caveats: Segments of the TCR beta V type were, in most cases, productive about 90% or about 30% of the time in an earlier analysis.

The source of this sequence is a man between 18 and 35 years old in good health and CMV-seronegative. Sequencing used PBMCs. This chain uses TRBV5-6 with TRBJ2-1; TRBD2 matches 12 bases. Written as DNA, the CDR3 is TGTGCCAGCAGCCGCGGACTAGCGGGGTACAATGAGCAGTTCTTC. Its protein product is CASSRGLAGYNEQFF.